The 27 T cell receptor beta chains below were found in one sample sequenced in a study of T cells in Graves' hyperthyroidism and ophthalmopathy. TCR beta CDR3 sequences were amplified from RNA transcripts. In the first-round RT-PCR of the TCR CDR3, the HTBI primer set was used. TCRdb reanalysed the multiplex PCR reads using MiXCR and keeps one entry per CDR3 protein. The sample records roughly 400,000 distinct CDR3 sequences, approximately 15% being singletons. Sequencing was carried out using blood. Receptors originate from a woman younger than 30 with Graves' hyperthyroidism that later progressed to Graves' ophthalmopathy.

This clonotype was recorded many times. The J gene is TRBJ1-1, the V gene TRBV20-1; 12 positions agree with TRBD1. Germline V CDR1 and CDR2: DFQATT, SNEGSKA (reference sequence). CDR3 length: 12 residues. J lost 4 bases, V lost 7 bases, and 1 base had no gene match. In DNA, the CDR3 is TGCAGTGGGGGACAGGGGGCCACTGAAGCTTTCTTT. Protein: CSGGQGATEAFF.

There are many counts of this clonotype. The V gene is TRBV28, the J gene TRBJ1-5; 7 nucleotides agree with TRBD1. Germline CDR1 reads MDHEN; CDR2 reads SYDVKM. The CDR3 is 14 amino acids. V shed 6 bases and J 4 bases; nucleotides not matched to a gene: 6. The DNA for the CDR3 is TGTGCCAGCAGCCCCGACAGGGCTAATCAGCCCCAGCATTTT. Its protein is CASSPDRANQPQHF.

This clonotype showed up many times. The J gene is TRBJ2-2, the V gene TRBV7-8; 11 bases map to TRBD1. The CDR3 extends over 16 amino acids. V lost 4 bases and J lost 7; bases outside the gene matches: 8. Germline CDR1 is SGHVS and CDR2 is FQNEAQ. The CDR3 region is CASSSPGQGVVGELFF. Here the CDR3 DNA reads TGTGCCAGCAGCTCTCCGGGACAGGGGGTGGTCGGGGAGCTGTTTTTT.

The table lists this clonotype with many counts. The chain is built from TRBV7-3 and TRBJ2-5; D possibly corresponds to TRBD2 (6 bases). With 5 bases removed from V and 5 bases from J, the gap between germline ends came to 18 bases. The CDR3 is made up of 15 amino acids. In germline, CDR1 is SGHTA, CDR2 FQGTGA. The CDR3 region has the DNA TGTGCCAGCAGCCCGGGGTCCGGGGGTGGGGAGACCCAGTACTTC. Translated, it gives CASSPGSGGGETQYF.

This clonotype was counted ten times or more. The CDR3 sequence: CASSQGEETDTQYF. The CDR3 DNA follows: TGTGCCAGCAGCCAAGGGGAAGAAACAGATACGCAGTATTTT. The genes are TRBV3-1 and TRBJ2-3; D is unclear. The CDR3 is 14 amino acids. Germline V gene data show CDR1 as LGHDT and CDR2 as YNNKEL (reference sequence). Trimming removed 1 base from V and 3 bases from J, with 8 bases in between.

This clonotype was found many times. The V and J genes are TRBV10-3 and TRBJ2-1; 10 nucleotides align to TRBD2. The germline V gene has CDR1 ENHRY and CDR2 SYGVKD. J was trimmed by 4 bases and V by 7 bases; bases with no gene match: 7. CDR3 length: 15 residues. CDR3 sequence (DNA): TGTGCCATCAAGCAGCGGGAGGGCCTTTACAATGAGCAGTTCTTC. Its protein is CAIKQREGLYNEQFF.

The rearrangement uses TRBV7-2 and TRBJ2-7, with 9 bases fitting TRBD1. This CDR3 contains 15 residues. After removal of 1 base from V and 5 bases from J, the junction contained 6 bases not matched to a gene. Germline CDR1 and CDR2: SGHTA and FQGNSA. The CDR3 loop is CASSLVGTGLDEQYF. CDR3 nucleotides: TGTGCCAGCAGCTTAGTTGGGACAGGGCTCGACGAGCAGTACTTC.

Only a few counts were recorded for this clonotype. The chain recombines TRBV18 with TRBJ2-7; TRBD1 matches at 7 bases. The germline V gene has CDR1 KGHSH and CDR2 LQKENI. V lost 3 bases, J lost 6 bases, and 5 bases stayed unmatched. The CDR3 loop spans 13 amino acids. The CDR3 spells CASSPHRQGEQYF. CDR3 nucleotides: TGTGCCAGCTCACCCCACAGACAGGGCGAGCAGTACTTC.

This clonotype was picked up many times. The J gene is TRBJ2-1, the V gene TRBV7-2, with 9 nucleotides matching TRBD2. CDR1 and CDR2 from the germline V gene are SGHTA and FQGNSA. This CDR3 is 17 amino acids long. Trimming took 5 bases from V and 6 from J; bases not matched to a gene: 14. CDR3 in DNA: TGTGCCAGCAGCCCCCGAGGTAGCGGGAGTTCGGGCAATGAGCAGTTCTTC. Its protein product is CASSPRGSGSSGNEQFF. The entire variable domain, with the rest obtained from reference TRBV7-2 and TRBJ2-1, is as follows: GAGVSQSPSNKVTEKGKDVELRCDPISGHTALYWYRQSLGQGLEFLIYFQGNSAPDKSGLPSDRFSAERTGGSVSTLTIQRTQQEDSAVYLCASSPRGSGSSGNEQFFGPGTRLTVL.

This clonotype was counted a few times. The chain joins TRBV19 to TRBJ1-2; D is uncertain. There are 11 residues in the CDR3. Germline CDR1 reads LNHDA; CDR2 reads SQIVND (reference sequence). V was shortened by 5 bases and J by 3 bases, with 4 bases between the two germline ends. CDR3 protein: CASSAYYGYTF. CDR3 bases: TGTGCCAGTAGTGCTTACTATGGCTACACCTTC.

The rearrangement uses TRBV20-1 and TRBJ2-1; 9 nucleotides line up with TRBD2. Losses at the gene ends were 3 bases for V and 6 bases for J; bases not matched to a gene: 12. The length of the CDR3 is 16 residues. Germline V gene sequence: CDR1 DFQATT, CDR2 SNEGSKA (reference sequence). The CDR3 coding sequence is TGCAGTGCTAGCAACCGGGGTATAGCGGGGGCCAATGAGCAGTTCTTC. It specifies CSASNRGIAGANEQFF.

This clonotype was counted ten times or more. The gene calls are TRBV12-3 or TRBV12-4 and TRBJ2-1; a weak D match, TRBD2 (5 bases). Between the trimmed V and J ends, which lost 6 bases and 5 bases, there was a span of 17 bases. The CDR3 runs 15 residues. The CDR3 nucleotides read TGTGCCAGCAGCCCCGGGATTATGCAAGACAATGAGCAGTTCTTC. Encoded protein: CASSPGIMQDNEQFF.

This clonotype was observed many times. The chain carries TRBV20-1 and TRBJ1-1; tentative D call: TRBD1 (5 bases). The CDR3 is 13 amino acids. Trimming took off 3 bases at V and 1 base at J, with 9 bases between the two ends. From germline, CDR1 is DFQATT and CDR2 SNEGSKA (reference sequence). The CDR3 here is CSARTTANTEAFF. CDR3 bases: TGCAGTGCTAGGACGACAGCGAACACTGAAGCTTTCTTT.

The table lists this clonotype with many counts. The chain employs TRBV10-3 and TRBJ2-7, with 10 positions matching TRBD1. The CDR3 sequence is 17 residues long. V trimming: 1 base; J trimming: 2 bases; junction bases outside the gene matches: 8. The germline V gene encodes CDR1 ENHRY and CDR2 SYGVKD. CDR3 DNA: TGTGCCATCAGTGAGTTTCAACCCGGGACAGGGGCCTACGAGCAGTACTTC. Its protein is CAISEFQPGTGAYEQYF.

The sample holds many counts of this clonotype. The chain uses TRBV7-9 and TRBJ1-2; D is unclear. Germline V gene data show CDR1 as SEHNR and CDR2 as FQNEAQ (reference sequence). The V end was cut by 6 bases, the J end by 0 bases, with 11 bases between. The CDR3 extends over 14 amino acids. In DNA form, the CDR3 reads TGTGCCAGCAGTGCGACAATAGCTAACTATGGCTACACCTTC. Its protein product is CASSATIANYGYTF.

There are many counts of this clonotype. The rearrangement links TRBV28 to TRBJ2-5, with D maybe TRBD1 (6 bases). V lost 7 bases and J lost 2, with 17 bases in between. The germline V gene encodes CDR1 MDHEN and CDR2 SYDVKM. This CDR3 spans 15 amino acids. In DNA, the CDR3 is TGTGCCAGCACCCCCAGGGGTTGGGGACAAGAGACCCAGTACTTC. This encodes CASTPRGWGQETQYF. Together with reference TRBV28 and TRBJ2-5, the CDR3 gives the full variable domain: DVKVTQSSRYLVKRTGEKVFLECVQDMDHENMFWYRQDPGLGLRLIYFSYDVKMKEKGDIPEGYSVSREKKERFSLILESASTNQTSMYLCASTPRGWGQETQYFGPGTRLLVL.

This clonotype was recorded at least ten times. The rearrangement links TRBV2 to TRBJ1-4; D possibly corresponds to TRBD1 (5 bases). V dropped 7 bases and J dropped 2 bases, with 14 bases sitting between them. Germline CDR1 SNHLY, CDR2 FYNNEI. The CDR3 has 15 amino acids. CDR3 DNA sequence: TGTGCCAGCAAGGAGGGCAGACAGACTAATGAAAAACTGTTTTTT. Amino acids: CASKEGRQTNEKLFF. The variable domain in full, completed from reference TRBV2 and TRBJ1-4, reads EPEVTQTPSHQVTQMGQEVILRCVPISNHLYFYWYRQILGQKVEFLVSFYNNEISEKSEIFDDQFSVERPDGSNFTLKIRSTKLEDSAMYFCASKEGRQTNEKLFFGSGTQLSVL.

The chain is built from TRBV27 and TRBJ2-7; tentatively, D is TRBD1 (5 bases). Trimming took 0 bases from V and 6 from J, leaving 9 bases between them. CDR1 is MNHEY, CDR2 SMNVEV, per germline (reference sequence). The CDR3 sequence is 13 residues long. CDR3 in amino acids: CASSLSDSSEQYF. The CDR3 nucleotides read TGTGCCAGCAGTTTATCCGACAGCTCCGAGCAGTACTTC.

This clonotype was recorded at least ten times. This chain links TRBV6-1 with TRBJ2-3; 11 bases are a match to TRBD2. CDR1 MNHNS and CDR2 SASEGT come from the germline V gene. With V trimmed by 4 bases and J by 0 bases, 0 bases remained unmatched. The CDR3 runs 15 residues. The CDR3 nucleotides read TGTGCCAGCAGTGGACTAGCGGGAAGCACAGATACGCAGTATTTT. This sequence encodes CASSGLAGSTDTQYF.

This clonotype was seen more than once but under ten times. The CDR3 DNA reads as TGTGCCAGCAGTCCGGAGTCCTACAATGAGCAGTTCTTC. Translation gives CASSPESYNEQFF. The rearrangement uses TRBV12-3 or TRBV12-4 and TRBJ2-1; D not certain. V was cut by 5 bases and J by 1 base, with 6 bases left in between. This CDR3 has 13 amino acids.

At least ten counts were recorded for this clonotype. The gene calls are TRBV6-2 or TRBV6-3 and TRBJ1-1; 8 bases are shared with TRBD1. This CDR3 is built from 14 residues. Trimming at V came to 4 bases and at J to 5 bases, leaving 6 bases not matched to a gene. From germline, CDR1 is MNHEY and CDR2 SVGEGT. The DNA of the CDR3 is TGTGCCAGCAGTTCGCGACAGGGGCGGACTGAAGCTTTCTTT. Its protein is CASSSRQGRTEAFF.

This clonotype was observed a few times. This sequence joins TRBV13 and TRBJ2-1; 7 nucleotides agree with TRBD2. This CDR3 contains 14 residues. J gave up 9 bases and V 2 bases, and 7 bases lay outside the gene matches. Germline loops: CDR1 PRHDT, CDR2 FYEKMQ (reference sequence). The CDR3 DNA sequence: TGTGCCAGCAGCTTACGCGGGAGTAGGGGTGAGCAGTTCTTC. Amino acids: CASSLRGSRGEQFF.

This clonotype showed up many times. This chain uses TRBV10-3 with TRBJ2-5; D might be TRBD1 (6 bases). The germline V gene encodes CDR1 ENHRY and CDR2 SYGVKD. The CDR3 extends over 18 amino acids. V dropped 2 bases and J dropped 1 base, with 20 bases sitting between them. The CDR3 loop reads CAISERAGATRGQETQYF. The CDR3 DNA reads as TGTGCCATCAGTGAGCGGGCAGGGGCCACCCGCGGCCAAGAGACCCAGTACTTC.

This clonotype was observed many times. This sequence joins TRBV28 and TRBJ2-1, with 7 bases fitting TRBD2. CDR1 is MDHEN, CDR2 SYDVKM, per germline. Losses at the gene ends were 5 bases for V and 3 bases for J; bases not matched to a gene: 10. The CDR3 extends over 16 amino acids. CDR3 protein: CASSPQRGRFYNEQFF. The CDR3 coding sequence is TGTGCCAGCAGTCCCCAGCGGGGAAGGTTCTACAATGAGCAGTTCTTC.

This clonotype was seen just once. This chain connects TRBV20-1 to TRBJ1-5; TRBD1 agrees at 8 bases. Germline CDR1 DFQATT, CDR2 SNEGSKA (reference sequence). The CDR3 sequence is 15 residues long. V was clipped by 4 bases and J by 4 bases; unmatched bases: 9. The CDR3 region has the DNA TGCAGTGCTACCCCGCGGACAGGGCCTAATCAGCCCCAGCATTTT. The encoded protein is CSATPRTGPNQPQHF.

This clonotype was recorded many times. The V gene is TRBV27, the J gene TRBJ2-3, with 8 bases fitting TRBD1. V lost 5 bases, J lost 6 bases, and 7 bases stayed unmatched. The CDR3 runs 14 residues. Germline V lookup: CDR1 MNHEY, CDR2 SMNVEV (reference sequence). The CDR3 protein is CASSHGRGLDTQYF. The CDR3 DNA is TGTGCCAGCAGTCACGGCAGGGGGCTTGATACGCAGTATTTT.

This sequence joins TRBV27 and TRBJ2-6; D ambiguous. This CDR3 contains 18 residues. V shed 4 bases and J shed 0 bases, with 16 bases lying between them. Germline V lookup: CDR1 MNHEY, CDR2 SMNVEV (reference sequence). The CDR3 here is CASSYSMGRSSGANVLTF. The DNA of the CDR3 is TGTGCCAGCAGTTACTCGATGGGCAGGAGCTCTGGGGCCAACGTCCTGACTTTC.